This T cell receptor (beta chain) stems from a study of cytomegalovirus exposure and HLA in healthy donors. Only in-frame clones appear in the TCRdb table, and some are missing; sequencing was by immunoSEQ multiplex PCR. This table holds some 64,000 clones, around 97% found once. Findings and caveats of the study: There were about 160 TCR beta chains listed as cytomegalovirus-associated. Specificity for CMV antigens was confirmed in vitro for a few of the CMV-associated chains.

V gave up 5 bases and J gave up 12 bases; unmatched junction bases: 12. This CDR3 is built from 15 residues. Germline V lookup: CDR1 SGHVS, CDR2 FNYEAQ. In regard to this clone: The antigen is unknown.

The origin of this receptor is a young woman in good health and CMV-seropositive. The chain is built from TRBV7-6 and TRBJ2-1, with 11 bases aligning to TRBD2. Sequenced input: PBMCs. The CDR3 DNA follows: TGTGCCAGCAGCCAAGGGGGTAGCGGGAGGGCCGGGCAGTTCTTC. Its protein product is CASSQGGSGRAGQFF.